This T cell receptor (beta chain) was sequenced in a study of identical twins' blood T cells. Likely shared infections and vaccines: all three twin pairs were reared together. This CDR3 region has 14 residues. CDR1 and CDR2 from the germline V gene are SEHNR and FQNEAQ (reference sequence). The V segment lost 4 bases and the J segment 10 bases; nucleotides outside the gene matches: 8. TCRdb re-called the 5' RACE reads through MiXCR, storing one row per CDR3 protein. The sample contains fewer than 450,000 distinct CDR3 sequences, 28% of which appear only once. What was sequenced was PBMCs. V usage is TRBV7-9 and J usage is TRBJ1-4, with 8 nucleotides matching TRBD1. The origin of this receptor is a woman aged 18 to 49 in good health. CDR3 coding DNA: TGTGCCAGCAGCTCTCTAACAGGGGGGCGAAAACTGTTTTTT. Amino acid sequence: CASSSLTGGRKLFF.